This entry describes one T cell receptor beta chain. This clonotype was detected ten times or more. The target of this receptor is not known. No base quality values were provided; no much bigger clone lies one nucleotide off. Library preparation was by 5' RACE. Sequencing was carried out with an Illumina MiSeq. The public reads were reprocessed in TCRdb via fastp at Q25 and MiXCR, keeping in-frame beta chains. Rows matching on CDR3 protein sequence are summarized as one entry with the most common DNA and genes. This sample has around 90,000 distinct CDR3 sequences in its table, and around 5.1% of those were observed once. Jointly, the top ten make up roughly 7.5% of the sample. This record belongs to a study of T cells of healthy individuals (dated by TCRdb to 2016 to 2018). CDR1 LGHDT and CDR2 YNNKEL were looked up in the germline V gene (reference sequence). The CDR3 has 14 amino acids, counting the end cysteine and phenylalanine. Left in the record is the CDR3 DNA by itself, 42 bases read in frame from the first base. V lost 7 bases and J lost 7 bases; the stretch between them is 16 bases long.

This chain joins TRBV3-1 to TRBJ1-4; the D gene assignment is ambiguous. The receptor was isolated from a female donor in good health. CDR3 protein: CASNKGGPTEKLFF. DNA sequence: TGTGCCAGCAACAAGGGTGGCCCTACTGAAAAACTGTTTTTT.